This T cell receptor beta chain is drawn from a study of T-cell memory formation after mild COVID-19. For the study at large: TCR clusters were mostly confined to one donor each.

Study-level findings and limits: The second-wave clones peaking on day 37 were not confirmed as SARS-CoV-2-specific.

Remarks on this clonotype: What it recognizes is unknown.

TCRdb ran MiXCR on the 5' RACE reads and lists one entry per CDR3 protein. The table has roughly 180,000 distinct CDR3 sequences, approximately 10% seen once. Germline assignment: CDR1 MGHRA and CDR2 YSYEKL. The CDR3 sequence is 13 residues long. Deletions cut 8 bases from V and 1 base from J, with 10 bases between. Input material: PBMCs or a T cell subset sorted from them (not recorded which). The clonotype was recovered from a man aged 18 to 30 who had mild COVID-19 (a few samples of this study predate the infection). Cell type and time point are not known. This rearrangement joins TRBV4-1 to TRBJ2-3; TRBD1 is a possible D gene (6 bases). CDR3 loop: CASLQGGTDTQYF. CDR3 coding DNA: TGCGCCAGCCTACAGGGCGGCACAGATACGCAGTATTTT.